This is a list of T cell receptor beta chains from one sample in a study of T-cell memory formation after mild COVID-19. MiXCR, applied by TCRdb to the 5' RACE reads, yields one record per CDR3 protein. The data contain approximately 500,000 distinct CDR3 sequences, 20% to 30% of them singletons. Input material: PBMCs or a T cell subset sorted from them (not recorded which). These TCRs come from an adult woman who had mild COVID-19 (a few samples of this study predate the infection). Cell type and time point are not known. Each CDR3 is given with its conserved first and last residue. The D gene is left open where the match is weak. For some rows the clone size is stated as once, few or many, or as a class when expanded; others skip it.

CDR3 length: 13; J gene: TRBJ1-1; V gene: TRBV12-3/TRBV12-4; clone size: few; D gene: -; CDR3 DNA: TGTGCCAGTACCAGGACAGCTCCCGGGAGGGCTTTCTTT; CDR3 protein: CASTRTAPGRAFF
CDR3 length: 15; J gene: TRBJ1-1; V gene: TRBV3-1; clone size: few; D gene: -; CDR3 DNA: TGTGCCAGCAGCCCGCGGAGGACAGCCGCGCAAGAAGCTTTCTTT; CDR3 protein: CASSPRRTAAQEAFF
CDR3 length: 18; J gene: TRBJ2-2; V gene: TRBV7-3; clone size: few; D gene: TRBD2; CDR3 DNA: TGTGCCAGCAGCCCCGGGACTAGCGGGGTGATCTACACCGGGGAGCTGTTTTTT; CDR3 protein: CASSPGTSGVIYTGELFF
CDR3 length: 14; J gene: TRBJ2-3; V gene: TRBV14; clone size: -; D gene: TRBD2; CDR3 DNA: TGTGCCAGCAGCCAAGAACACCAACGGGGGGCGCAGTATTTT; CDR3 protein: CASSQEHQRGAQYF
CDR3 length: 19; J gene: TRBJ2-1; V gene: TRBV3-1; clone size: few; D gene: TRBD2; CDR3 DNA: TGTGCCAGCAGCCCCAGCGGGAGGGTAATGTGGGCCCTCTACAATGAGCAGTTCTTC; CDR3 protein: CASSPSGRVMWALYNEQFF
CDR3 length: 13; J gene: TRBJ1-5; V gene: TRBV29-1; clone size: -; D gene: TRBD1; CDR3 DNA: TGCAGCGCACTGGGACAGAGCAATCAGCCCCAGCATTTT; CDR3 protein: CSALGQSNQPQHF
CDR3 length: 17; J gene: TRBJ2-7; V gene: TRBV6-2/TRBV6-3; clone size: few; D gene: -; CDR3 DNA: TGTGCCAGCATATCTCGGAGGCGGACGGCTACATCGGGCGAGCAGTACTTC; CDR3 protein: CASISRRRTATSGEQYF
CDR3 length: 15; J gene: TRBJ2-1; V gene: TRBV9; clone size: few; D gene: TRBD2; CDR3 DNA: TGTGCCAGCAGCATAGGACTAGGGAATTACAATGAGCAGTTCTTC; CDR3 protein: CASSIGLGNYNEQFF
CDR3 length: 14; J gene: TRBJ2-5; V gene: TRBV7-9; clone size: -; D gene: -; CDR3 DNA: TGTGCCAGCAGCTTCCCGGACGGAGAAGAGACCCAGTACTTC; CDR3 protein: CASSFPDGEETQYF
CDR3 length: 16; J gene: TRBJ1-5; V gene: TRBV24-1; clone size: -; D gene: -; CDR3 DNA: TGTGCCACCAGTGCTTCCGCCACAGGAAACAATCAGCCCCAGCATTTT; CDR3 protein: CATSASATGNNQPQHF